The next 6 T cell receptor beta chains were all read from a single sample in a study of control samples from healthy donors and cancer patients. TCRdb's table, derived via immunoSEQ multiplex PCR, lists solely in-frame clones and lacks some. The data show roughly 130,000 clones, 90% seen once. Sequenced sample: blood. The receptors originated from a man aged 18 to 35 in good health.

As DNA, the CDR3 is TGTGCCAGCAGCCCTCAGGGGGGGAAGTTGCGTGAGCAGTTCTTC. It encodes CASSPQGGKLREQFF. The chain joins TRBV7-2 to TRBJ2-1, with D possibly called TRBD1 or TRBD2 (7 bases each). The CDR3 extends over 15 amino acids. CDR1 and CDR2 from the germline V gene are SGHTA and FQGNSA. The germline V and J ends were trimmed by 5 bases and 9 bases, with 20 bases remaining between them. The full variable domain, its missing parts supplied by reference TRBV7-2 and TRBJ2-1, is GAGVSQSPSNKVTEKGKDVELRCDPISGHTALYWYRQSLGQGLEFLIYFQGNSAPDKSGLPSDRFSAERTGGSVSTLTIQRTQQEDSAVYLCASSPQGGKLREQFFGPGTRLTVL.

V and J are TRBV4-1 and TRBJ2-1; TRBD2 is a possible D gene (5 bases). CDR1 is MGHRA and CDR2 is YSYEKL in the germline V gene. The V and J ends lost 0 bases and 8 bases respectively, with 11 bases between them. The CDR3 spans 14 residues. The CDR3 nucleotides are TGCGCCAGCAGCCAAGAACACAGCGGCGATGAGCAGTTCTTC. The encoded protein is CASSQEHSGDEQFF.

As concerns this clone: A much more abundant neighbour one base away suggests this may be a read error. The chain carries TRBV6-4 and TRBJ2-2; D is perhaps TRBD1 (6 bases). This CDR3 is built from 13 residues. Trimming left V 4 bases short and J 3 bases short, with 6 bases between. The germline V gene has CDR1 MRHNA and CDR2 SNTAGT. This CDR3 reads CASSAGDTGELFF. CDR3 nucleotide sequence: TGTGCCAGCAGTGCAGGGGACACCGGGGAGCTGTTTTTT.

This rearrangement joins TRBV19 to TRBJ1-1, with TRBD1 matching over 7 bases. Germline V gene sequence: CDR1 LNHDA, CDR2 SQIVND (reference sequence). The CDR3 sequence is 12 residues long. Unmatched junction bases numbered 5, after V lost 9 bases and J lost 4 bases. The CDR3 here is CASQQGSTEAFF. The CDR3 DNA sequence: TGTGCCAGCCAACAGGGGAGCACTGAAGCTTTCTTT.

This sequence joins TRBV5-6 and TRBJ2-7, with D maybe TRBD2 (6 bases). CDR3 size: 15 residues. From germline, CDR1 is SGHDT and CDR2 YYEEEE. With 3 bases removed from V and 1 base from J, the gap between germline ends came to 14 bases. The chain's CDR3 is CASSSPATSSYEQYF. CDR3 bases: TGTGCCAGCAGCTCCCCCGCGACTAGTTCCTACGAGCAGTACTTC.

CDR3 bases: TGTGCCAGCAGTGAACGCCAGATACAGCCCCAGCATTTT. This encodes CASSERQIQPQHF. The chain joins TRBV6-1 to TRBJ1-5; no firm D call. V lost 2 bases and J lost 7, with 9 bases in between. The CDR3 has 13 residues. Germline-derived CDR1 and CDR2 are MNHNS and SASEGT.